This passage covers 27 T cell receptor beta chains from one sample sequenced in a study of shared clonotypes between healthy human individuals. Repertoires were generated with immunoSEQ multiplex PCR, while TCRdb's copy carries only in-frame clones and drops some. The table lists 2,500,000 or so clones, roughly nine tenths of them singletons. The sample consisted of naive CD4+ T cells sorted from blood. Subset reported: CD45RA+ positively selected. These TCRs come from a man aged 18 to 30 in good health.

This clone was counted a single time. This sequence joins TRBV2 and TRBJ1-2, with 9 bases that match TRBD1. V shed 6 bases, J shed 9 bases, and the junction held 2 bases outside the gene matches. CDR1 and CDR2 (germline): SNHLY, FYNNEI. The CDR3 covers 11 residues. In nucleotides, the CDR3 is TGTGCCAGCAGAGGACAGGGGAGCTACACCTTC. It yields the protein CASRGQGSYTF.

In this sample, this clone turned up once. The gene calls are TRBV6-5 and TRBJ1-1, with a possible D match to TRBD1 (6 bases). Germline CDR1 reads MNHEY; CDR2 reads SVGAGI. This CDR3 region has 14 residues. The ends were cut back, 4 bases at V and 1 base at J, with 10 bases in the middle. The CDR3 sequence: CASSSQGANTEAFF. The CDR3, as DNA: TGTGCCAGCAGTTCACAGGGCGCGAACACTGAAGCTTTCTTT.

CDR3 DNA sequence: TGTGCCAGCAGCTTAGCCGGGTTCGAGCAGTACTTC. As protein: CASSLAGFEQYF. The J gene is TRBJ2-5, the V gene TRBV11-2; D is undetermined. The DNA end favors TRBJ2-7, so the J call may be wrong. Germline CDR1 and CDR2: SGHAT and FQNNGV. There are 12 residues in the CDR3.

The chain uses TRBV15 and TRBJ2-1, with D possibly TRBD2 on 6 matching bases. Trimming shortened V by 0 bases and J by 8 bases, and 8 bases separated the two germline ends. From germline, CDR1 is LNHNV and CDR2 YYDKDF (reference sequence). CDR3 size: 13 residues. CDR3 coding DNA: TGTGCCACCAGCAGAGATGGAGGGTATGAGCAGTTCTTC. Its protein is CATSRDGGYEQFF.

The chain recombines TRBV5-5 with TRBJ1-4; no reliable D call. The CDR3 spans 15 residues. Trimming stripped 1 base from V and 4 bases from J, with 11 bases between. Looked up from germline, CDR1 is SGHKS and CDR2 is YYEKEE (reference sequence). The CDR3 loop is CASSLTFNSNEKLFF. For the CDR3, the DNA is TGTGCCAGCAGCTTGACGTTCAACAGTAATGAAAAACTGTTTTTT.

This clone has only one observation. This chain joins TRBV19 and TRBJ2-5; 8 bases are shared with TRBD1. V lost 5 bases and J lost 5; bases outside the gene matches: 19. This CDR3 is 18 amino acids long. Per germline, CDR1 LNHDA and CDR2 SQIVND (reference sequence). The CDR3 is CASSPYPGQVLESETQYF. The CDR3 nucleotides read TGTGCCAGTAGTCCCTATCCGGGACAGGTTTTGGAGAGCGAGACCCAGTACTTC.

This clone was recorded only once. This chain uses TRBV19 with TRBJ2-5; D is unclear. The CDR3 length is 13 residues. Trimming left V 3 bases short and J 8 bases short, with 13 bases between. The germline gives CDR1 LNHDA, CDR2 SQIVND (reference sequence). The CDR3 DNA follows: TGTGCCAGTAGTATGTCCGTTTTTGAAACCCAGTACTTC. Encoded protein: CASSMSVFETQYF.

The rearrangement links TRBV11-2 to TRBJ1-3; D is possibly TRBD1 (5 bases). The CDR3 runs 16 residues. The germline CDR1 and CDR2 sequences are SGHAT and FQNNGV. V was clipped by 5 bases and J by 0 bases, with 14 bases between them. The CDR3 DNA sequence: TGTGCCAGCAGCCTTGCTAGGGGCCACTCTGGAAACACCATATATTTT. It encodes CASSLARGHSGNTIYF.

The V and J genes are TRBV5-8 and TRBJ2-1; D unresolved. Trimming removed 10 bases at V and 2 bases at J, with 13 bases between. The CDR3 is made up of 13 amino acids. Germline CDR1 and CDR2: SGHTS and YDEGEE. The CDR3 bases are TGTGCCTCCCGAAGACCTCCCTACAATGAGCAGTTCTTC. Its protein is CASRRPPYNEQFF.

The chain employs TRBV19 and TRBJ2-6; D is undetermined. There are 13 residues in the CDR3. Germline lookup yields CDR1 LNHDA and CDR2 SQIVND (reference sequence). Trimming took 6 bases from V and 1 from J, leaving 4 bases between them. Here the CDR3 reads CASRPSGANVLTF. The CDR3 DNA reads TGTGCCAGTAGGCCGTCTGGGGCCAACGTCCTGACTTTC.

The CDR3 coding sequence is TGCGCCAGCAGCCACCCGGCGCTTGAGGAGACCCAGTACTTC. Protein product: CASSHPALEETQYF. The gene calls are TRBV4-1 and TRBJ2-5; D uncertain. In germline, CDR1 is MGHRA, CDR2 YSYEKL. This CDR3 contains 14 residues. Trimming left V 3 bases short and J 5 bases short, with 13 bases between.

The CDR3 here is CAISESVGGGSPLHF. In DNA form, the CDR3 reads TGTGCCATCAGTGAGTCTGTAGGGGGGGGATCACCCCTCCACTTT. The V call is TRBV10-3, the J call TRBJ1-6, with a weak D call TRBD1 (6 bases). V was trimmed by 0 bases and J by 10 bases, leaving 13 bases between them. Germline CDR1 ENHRY, CDR2 SYGVKD. This CDR3 spans 15 amino acids.

J is TRBJ2-3 and V is TRBV25-1, with 9 bases matching TRBD1. After removal of 2 bases from V and 3 bases from J, the junction contained 3 bases not matched to a gene. CDR1 and CDR2 from the germline V gene are MGHDK and SYGVNS. The CDR3 has 15 amino acids. The chain's CDR3 is CASSEGGTGTDTQYF. CDR3 nucleotide sequence: TGTGCCAGCAGTGAAGGTGGGACAGGGACAGATACGCAGTATTTT. Combining the CDR3 with reference TRBV25-1 and TRBJ2-3 gives the whole variable domain EADIYQTPRYLVIGTGKKITLECSQTMGHDKMYWYQQDPGMELHLIHYSYGVNSTEKGDLSSESTVSRIRTEHFPLTLESARPSHTSQYLCASSEGGTGTDTQYFGPGTRLTVL.

The chain couples TRBV10-2 to TRBJ1-1, with D possibly matching TRBD1 (5 bases). This CDR3 comprises 13 residues. V lost 7 bases, J lost 6 bases, and 15 bases lay in between. Germline loops: CDR1 WSHSY, CDR2 SAAADI. CDR3 sequence (DNA): TGCGCCAGCATAAACCCCGCGGGGGCTGAAGCTTTCTTT. Translated, it gives CASINPAGAEAFF.

This chain connects TRBV5-1 to TRBJ2-1; 7 positions match TRBD1. V lost 1 base and J lost 4; bases outside the gene matches: 17. The CDR3 covers 19 residues. Germline lookup yields CDR1 SGHRS and CDR2 YFSETQ. CDR3 nucleotides: TGCGCCAGCAGCTTGTATTCGGGACAGCAAACCCGATTATACAATGAGCAGTTCTTC. Translating it yields CASSLYSGQQTRLYNEQFF.

J is TRBJ1-2 and V is TRBV5-8; the D is unclear. Per germline, CDR1 SGHTS and CDR2 YDEGEE. Trimming shortened V by 6 bases and J by 4 bases, and 16 bases separated the two germline ends. The CDR3 sequence is 14 residues long. DNA of the CDR3: TGTGCCAGCATCCGAGAGTGGAGTCTCTATGGCTACACCTTC. Amino acid sequence: CASIREWSLYGYTF.

The rearrangement joins TRBV18 to TRBJ2-7; tentatively, D is TRBD2 (5 bases). V lost 3 bases to trimming and J lost 0 bases, with 9 bases between them. The CDR3 has 14 residues. The germline V gene encodes CDR1 KGHSH and CDR2 LQKENI. CDR3 nucleotide sequence: TGTGCCAGCTCACCTAGCGCCTCCTCCTACGAGCAGTACTTC. Residues: CASSPSASSYEQYF. Variable domain in full (rest from reference TRBV18 and TRBJ2-7): NAGVMQNPRHLVRRRGQEARLRCSPMKGHSHVYWYRQLPEEGLKFMVYLQKENIIDESGMPKERFSAEFPKEGPSILRIQQVVRGDSAAYFCASSPSASSYEQYFGPGTRLTVT.

This chain links TRBV4-3 with TRBJ2-5, with D perhaps TRBD2 (6 bases). The CDR3 consists of 16 residues. V was trimmed by 0 bases and J by 5 bases, leaving 16 bases between them. The germline V gene encodes CDR1 LGHNA and CDR2 YSLEER. The DNA for the CDR3 is TGCGCCAGCAGCCAAGATCGGATCGGGGGACGGGAGACCCAGTACTTC. Its protein product is CASSQDRIGGRETQYF.

As concerns this clone: The same CDR3 arises from other DNA sequences in this sample as well. The chain links TRBV7-9 to TRBJ2-1; D is unclear. The CDR3 has 15 residues. The V gene's germline CDR1 is SEHNR and CDR2 FQNEAQ (reference sequence). V shed 1 base and J shed 2 bases, with 9 bases lying between them. CDR3 DNA sequence: TGTGCCAGCAGCTTAGATGGCGGAGCCTACAATGAGCAGTTCTTC. Translating it yields CASSLDGGAYNEQFF.

The rearrangement links TRBV6-5 to TRBJ2-7, with D possibly being TRBD2 (6 bases). CDR3 length: 15 amino acids. The V end lost 0 bases, the J end lost 4 bases, and 13 bases lay between the germline ends. Germline CDR1 MNHEY, CDR2 SVGAGI. DNA for the CDR3: TGTGCCAGCAGTTACTCGACTAGGACGGCGTACGAGCAGTACTTC. Translation: CASSYSTRTAYEQYF.

V is TRBV25-1 and J is TRBJ2-5; D is possibly TRBD2 (6 bases). Per germline, CDR1 MGHDK and CDR2 SYGVNS. CDR3 length: 15 amino acids. V lost 3 bases to trimming and J lost 1 base, with 12 bases between them. In nucleotides, the CDR3 is TGTGCCAGCAGTGAGGGCGGGGCGTTCCAAGAGACCCAGTACTTC. It yields the protein CASSEGGAFQETQYF.

CDR3 DNA sequence: TGTGCCATCAGCGAACTCTTCATGGTTACGGGGACTAGCGGGGGTAAGGTAGATACGCAGTATTTT. Translated, it gives CAISELFMVTGTSGGKVDTQYF. The V call is TRBV10-3, the J call TRBJ2-3, with 14 positions matching TRBD2. This CDR3 has 22 amino acids. Germline V gives CDR1 ENHRY, CDR2 SYGVKD. V lost 6 bases to trimming and J lost 5 bases; unmatched junction nucleotides: 25.

The chain combines TRBV4-2 with TRBJ2-6; D is unresolved. The CDR3 is 17 amino acids. The V gene's germline CDR1 is LGHNA and CDR2 YNFKEQ. V lost 2 bases, J lost 0 bases, and 11 bases lay in between. The CDR3: CASSQSRVNSGANVLTF. CDR3 nucleotide sequence: TGTGCCAGCAGCCAAAGTCGGGTTAACTCTGGGGCCAACGTCCTGACTTTC.

In its sample, this clone was seen once. V and J are TRBV5-1 and TRBJ1-4; 8 bases align to TRBD1. The CDR3 consists of 18 residues. V dropped 4 bases and J dropped 8; count of bases not matched to a gene: 19. Germline V gene data show CDR1 as SGHRS and CDR2 as YFSETQ. The CDR3 spells CASSKDMTPGGKIEKLFF. CDR3 DNA: TGCGCCAGCAGCAAGGATATGACTCCAGGGGGCAAGATCGAAAAACTGTTTTTT.

The V call is TRBV27, the J call TRBJ2-3; D gene ambiguous. Germline values: CDR1 MNHEY, CDR2 SMNVEV (reference sequence). The CDR3 is made up of 15 amino acids. V was clipped by 5 bases and J by 1 base, with 13 bases between them. CDR3 coding DNA: TGTGCCAGCAGTCTCTCTCTAAGCGGCACAGATACGCAGTATTTT. Amino acid sequence: CASSLSLSGTDTQYF.

The rearrangement links TRBV28 to TRBJ2-7; the match to TRBD1 covers 9 bases. The CDR3 extends over 15 amino acids. J gave up 3 bases and V 6 bases, and 9 bases lay outside the gene matches. Germline V CDR1 and CDR2: MDHEN, SYDVKM. CDR3 in DNA: TGTGCCAGCAGCCCACCCGGGACAGGGCACTACGAGCAGTACTTC. The encoded protein is CASSPPGTGHYEQYF.

V is TRBV7-2 and J is TRBJ1-3, with D hard to call. Between the trimmed V and J ends, which lost 4 bases and 5 bases, there was a span of 9 bases. The V gene's germline CDR1 is SGHTA and CDR2 FQGNSA. This CDR3 contains 13 residues. Here the CDR3 DNA reads TGTGCCAGCAGCTCACCCGGACGAAACACCATATATTTT. It encodes CASSSPGRNTIYF.